This TCR beta chain came from a study of cytomegalovirus exposure and HLA in healthy donors. Germline V gives CDR1 SGDLS, CDR2 YYNGEE. The CDR3 covers 13 residues. Trimming removed 0 bases from V and 4 bases from J; junction bases left unmatched: 0. Study-wide findings and caveats: It was in a later analysis that TCR association rates were seen to vary by HLA locus, highest for DRB1 and lowest for HLA-C.

PCR used 60 Vbeta primers and 13 Jbeta primers. Assay used: immunoSEQ multiplex PCR; TCRdb lists only in-frame clones, some missing. The sample carries around 150,000 clones, approximately 80% recorded once. The table lists this clone with a few counts. Its antigen is unidentified. This TCR came from a man aged 25 to 45 in good health and CMV-seropositive. Sequencing was performed on PBMCs. V usage is TRBV9 and J usage is TRBJ2-5; 7 bases are shared with TRBD2. The CDR3 spells CASSVGGGETQYF. The CDR3 DNA reads TGTGCCAGCAGCGTAGGCGGGGGAGAGACCCAGTACTTC.